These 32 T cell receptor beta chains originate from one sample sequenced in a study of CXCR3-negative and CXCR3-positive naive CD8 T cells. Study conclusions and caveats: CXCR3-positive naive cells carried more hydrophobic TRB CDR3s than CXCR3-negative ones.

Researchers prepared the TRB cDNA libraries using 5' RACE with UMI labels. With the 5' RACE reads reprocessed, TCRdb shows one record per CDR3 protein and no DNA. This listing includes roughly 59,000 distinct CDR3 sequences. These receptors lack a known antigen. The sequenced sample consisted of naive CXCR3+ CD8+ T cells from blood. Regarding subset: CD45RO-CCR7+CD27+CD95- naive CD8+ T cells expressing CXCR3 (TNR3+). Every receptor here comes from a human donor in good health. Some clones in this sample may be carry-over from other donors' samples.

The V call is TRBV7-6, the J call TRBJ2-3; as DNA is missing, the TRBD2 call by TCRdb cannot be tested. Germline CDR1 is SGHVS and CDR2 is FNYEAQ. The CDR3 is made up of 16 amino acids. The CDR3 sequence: CASSSGGGARTDTQYF.

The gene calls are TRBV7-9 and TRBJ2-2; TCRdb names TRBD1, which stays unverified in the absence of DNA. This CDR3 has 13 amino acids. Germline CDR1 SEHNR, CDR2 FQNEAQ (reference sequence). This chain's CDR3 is CAHQGRGPGELFF.

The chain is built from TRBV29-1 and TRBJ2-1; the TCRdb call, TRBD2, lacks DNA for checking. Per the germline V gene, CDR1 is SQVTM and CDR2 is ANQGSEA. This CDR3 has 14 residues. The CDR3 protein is CSVHLAGGYNEQFF.

Here the CDR3 reads CASSHPPRATGGYGYTF. The chain joins TRBV3-1 to TRBJ1-2; as DNA is missing, the TRBD1 call by TCRdb cannot be tested. Germline CDR1 is LGHDT and CDR2 is YNNKEL (reference sequence). The CDR3 covers 17 residues.

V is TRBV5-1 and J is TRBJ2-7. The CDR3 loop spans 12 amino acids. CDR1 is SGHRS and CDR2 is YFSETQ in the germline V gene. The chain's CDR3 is CASIGQYGEQYF.

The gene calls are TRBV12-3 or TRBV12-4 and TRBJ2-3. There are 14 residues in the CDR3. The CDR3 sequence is CASTLAGLRDTQYF.

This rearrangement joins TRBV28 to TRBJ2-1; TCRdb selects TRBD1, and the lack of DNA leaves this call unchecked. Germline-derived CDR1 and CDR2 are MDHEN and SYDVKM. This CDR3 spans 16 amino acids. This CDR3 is CASSLSAPRDYNEQFF.

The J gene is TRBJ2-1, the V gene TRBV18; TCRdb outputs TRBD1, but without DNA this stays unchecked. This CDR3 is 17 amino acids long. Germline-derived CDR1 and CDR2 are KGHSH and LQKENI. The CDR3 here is CASSPQTGAPVYNEQFF.

CDR3 region: CSGAGRYSNQPQHF. The chain has TRBV20-1 and TRBJ1-5; absent DNA, TCRdb's TRBD1 call cannot be checked. Germline V lookup: CDR1 DFQATT, CDR2 SNEGSKA (reference sequence). The CDR3 covers 14 residues.

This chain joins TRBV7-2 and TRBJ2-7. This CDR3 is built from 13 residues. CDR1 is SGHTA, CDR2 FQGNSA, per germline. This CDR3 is CASSPDPSYEQYF.

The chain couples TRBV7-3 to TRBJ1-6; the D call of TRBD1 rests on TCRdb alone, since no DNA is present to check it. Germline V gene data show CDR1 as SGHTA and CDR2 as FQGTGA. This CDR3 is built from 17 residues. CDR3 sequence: CASSQPEEDKANSPLHF.

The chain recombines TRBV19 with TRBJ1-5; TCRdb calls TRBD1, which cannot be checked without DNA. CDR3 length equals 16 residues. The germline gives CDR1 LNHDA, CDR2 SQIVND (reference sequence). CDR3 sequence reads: CASRMWAQGAGQPQHF.

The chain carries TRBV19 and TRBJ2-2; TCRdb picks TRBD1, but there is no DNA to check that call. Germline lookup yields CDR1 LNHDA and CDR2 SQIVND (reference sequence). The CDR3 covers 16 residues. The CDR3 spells CASSNLRQVIHGELFF.

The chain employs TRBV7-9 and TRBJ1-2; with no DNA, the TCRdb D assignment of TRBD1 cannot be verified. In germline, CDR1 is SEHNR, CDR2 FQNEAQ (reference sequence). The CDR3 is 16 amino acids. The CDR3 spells CASIPYGGPGDYGYTF.

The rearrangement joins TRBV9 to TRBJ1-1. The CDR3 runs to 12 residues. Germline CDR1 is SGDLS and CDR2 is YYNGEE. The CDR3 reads CASSLTNTEAFF.

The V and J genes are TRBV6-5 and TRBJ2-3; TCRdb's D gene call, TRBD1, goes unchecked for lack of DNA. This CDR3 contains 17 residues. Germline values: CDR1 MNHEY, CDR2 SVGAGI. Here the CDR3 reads CASSYSRTGKSTDTQYF.

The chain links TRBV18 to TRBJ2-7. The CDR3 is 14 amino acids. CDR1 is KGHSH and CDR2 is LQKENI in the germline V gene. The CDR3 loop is CASSPERGSYEQYF. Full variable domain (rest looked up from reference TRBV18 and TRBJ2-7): NAGVMQNPRHLVRRRGQEARLRCSPMKGHSHVYWYRQLPEEGLKFMVYLQKENIIDESGMPKERFSAEFPKEGPSILRIQQVVRGDSAAYFCASSPERGSYEQYFGPGTRLTVT.

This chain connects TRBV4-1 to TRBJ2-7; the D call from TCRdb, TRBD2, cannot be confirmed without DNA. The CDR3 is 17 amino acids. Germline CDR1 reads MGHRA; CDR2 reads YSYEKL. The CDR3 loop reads CASSQGAGGGTSYEQYF.

The CDR3 loop is CASSVGPGQGINEQFF. The V gene is TRBV5-1, the J gene TRBJ2-1; TCRdb lists TRBD1, though no DNA is available to test this call. The CDR3 consists of 16 residues. Germline CDR1 SGHRS, CDR2 YFSETQ.

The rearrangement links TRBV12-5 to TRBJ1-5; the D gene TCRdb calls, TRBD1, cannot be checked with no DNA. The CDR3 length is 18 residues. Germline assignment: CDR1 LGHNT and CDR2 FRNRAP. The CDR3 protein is CASGRPGQGTTSNQPQHF.

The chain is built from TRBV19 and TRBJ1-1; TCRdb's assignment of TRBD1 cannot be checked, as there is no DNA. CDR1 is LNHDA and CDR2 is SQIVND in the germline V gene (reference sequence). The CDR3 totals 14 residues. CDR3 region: CASSIGQTVTEAFF.

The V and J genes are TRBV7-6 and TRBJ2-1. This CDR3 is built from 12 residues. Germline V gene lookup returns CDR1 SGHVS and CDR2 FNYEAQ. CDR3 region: CASSSTQSEQFF. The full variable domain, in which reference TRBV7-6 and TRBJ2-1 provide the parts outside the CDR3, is GAGVSQSPRYKVTKRGQDVALRCDPISGHVSLYWYRQALGQGPEFLTYFNYEAQQDKSGLPNDRFSAERPEGSISTLTIQRTEQRDSAMYRCASSSTQSEQFFGPGTRLTVL.

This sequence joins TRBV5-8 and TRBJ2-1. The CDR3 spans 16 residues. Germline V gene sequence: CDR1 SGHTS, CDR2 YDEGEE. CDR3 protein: CASSPLGLGPYNEQFF.

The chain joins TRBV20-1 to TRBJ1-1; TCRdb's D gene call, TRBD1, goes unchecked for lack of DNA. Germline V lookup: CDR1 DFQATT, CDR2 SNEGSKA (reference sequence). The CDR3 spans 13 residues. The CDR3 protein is CSAEMGVSTEAFF.

The CDR3 sequence is CASNEKGGYNEQFF. The chain uses TRBV9 and TRBJ2-1; TCRdb selects TRBD1, and the lack of DNA leaves this call unchecked. CDR3 length: 14 amino acids. Germline CDR1 SGDLS, CDR2 YYNGEE. Based on the CDR3 plus reference TRBV9 and TRBJ2-1, the full variable domain is DSGVTQTPKHLITATGQRVTLRCSPRSGDLSVYWYQQSLDQGLQFLIQYYNGEERAKGNILERFSAQQFPDLHSELNLSSLELGDSALYFCASNEKGGYNEQFFGPGTRLTVL.

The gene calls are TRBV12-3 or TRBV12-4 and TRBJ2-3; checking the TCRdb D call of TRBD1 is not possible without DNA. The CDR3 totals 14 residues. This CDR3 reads CASTPGQQTDTQYF.

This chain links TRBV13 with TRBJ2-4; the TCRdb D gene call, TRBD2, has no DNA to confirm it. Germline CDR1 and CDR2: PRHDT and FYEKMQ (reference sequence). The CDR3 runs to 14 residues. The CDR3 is CASSTRGRENIQYF.

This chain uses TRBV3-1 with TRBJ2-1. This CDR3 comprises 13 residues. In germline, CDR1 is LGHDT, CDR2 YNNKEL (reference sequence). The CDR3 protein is CASSQVRNNEQFF.

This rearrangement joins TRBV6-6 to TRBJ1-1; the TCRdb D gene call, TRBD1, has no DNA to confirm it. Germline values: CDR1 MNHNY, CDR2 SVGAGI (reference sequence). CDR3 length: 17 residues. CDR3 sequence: CASTIGTGVFMDTEAFF.

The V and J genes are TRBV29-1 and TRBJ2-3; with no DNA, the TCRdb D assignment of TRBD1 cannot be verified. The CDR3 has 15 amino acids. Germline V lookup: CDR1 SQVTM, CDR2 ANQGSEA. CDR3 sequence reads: CSVLGQPLSTDTQYF.

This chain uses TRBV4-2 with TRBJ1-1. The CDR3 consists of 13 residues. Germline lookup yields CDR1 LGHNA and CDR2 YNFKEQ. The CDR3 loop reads CASSQYTVSEAFF.

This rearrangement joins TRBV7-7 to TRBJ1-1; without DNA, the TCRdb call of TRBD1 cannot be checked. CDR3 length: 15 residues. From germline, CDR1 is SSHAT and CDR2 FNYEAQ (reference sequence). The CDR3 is CASSPIGRGGTEAFF.